This TCR beta chain was identified in a study of radiation and T cells in renal cell carcinoma. The time point: blood 2 weeks post-SBRT. Treatment of the sample: 15 Gy SBRT to primary tumor, nephrectomy 4 weeks later. The patient's renal cell carcinoma had clear cell pathology. Study-level results: From baseline, blood top tumor clonotypes peaked at 2 weeks post-radiation. Baseline intratumoral clonotype presence is unknown without pretreatment biopsies.

Here immunoSEQ multiplex PCR was the method, and the copy in TCRdb shows in-frame clones only, minus some. This repertoire shows 60,000 to 80,000 clones, roughly 82% found once; its top ten account for approximately 6%. The J segment lost 2 bases and the V segment lost 4 bases, leaving 1 base of the junction unmatched. This CDR3 spans 12 amino acids. Germline CDR1 and CDR2: SQVTM and ANQGSEA. As regards this clone: The antigen is not known.

Sequenced material: blood, taken from a patient whose treatment included radiotherapy and nephrectomy. This receptor was obtained from a man aged 60 to 69 with renal cell carcinoma. The chain is built from TRBV29-1 and TRBJ1-2, with 7 nucleotides matching TRBD1. The CDR3 sequence: CSVATGNYGYTF. Written as DNA, the CDR3 is TGCAGCGTTGCGACAGGGAACTATGGCTACACCTTC.